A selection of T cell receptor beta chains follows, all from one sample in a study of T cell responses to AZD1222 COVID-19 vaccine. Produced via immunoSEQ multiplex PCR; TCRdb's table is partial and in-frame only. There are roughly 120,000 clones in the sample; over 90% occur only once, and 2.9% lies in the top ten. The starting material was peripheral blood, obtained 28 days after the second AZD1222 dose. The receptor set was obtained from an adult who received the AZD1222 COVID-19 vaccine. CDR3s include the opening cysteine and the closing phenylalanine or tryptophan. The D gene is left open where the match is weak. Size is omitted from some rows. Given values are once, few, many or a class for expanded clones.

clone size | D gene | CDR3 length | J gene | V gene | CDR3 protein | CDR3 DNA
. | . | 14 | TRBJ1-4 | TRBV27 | CASSFTGFNEKLFF | TGTGCCAGCAGTTTCACGGGATTTAATGAAAAACTGTTTTTT
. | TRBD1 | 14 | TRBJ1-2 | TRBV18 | CASSQGQEFYGYTF | TGTGCCAGCTCACAGGGACAGGAATTCTATGGCTACACCTTC
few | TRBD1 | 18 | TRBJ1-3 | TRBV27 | CASSLSPPMTGSGNTIYF | TGTGCCAGCAGTTTATCCCCCCCCATGACAGGGTCAGGAAACACCATATATTTT
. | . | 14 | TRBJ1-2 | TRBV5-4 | CASSLDRKDYGYTF | TGTGCCAGCAGCTTGGATAGGAAGGACTATGGCTACACCTTC
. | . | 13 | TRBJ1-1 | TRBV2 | CASRDQMNTEAFF | TGTGCCAGCAGGGACCAAATGAACACTGAAGCTTTCTTT
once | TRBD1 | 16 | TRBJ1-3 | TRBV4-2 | CASSPTSGGPGNTIYF | TGTGCCAGCAGCCCCACTTCAGGGGGCCCTGGAAACACCATATATTTT
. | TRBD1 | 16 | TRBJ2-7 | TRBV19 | CASSGVGTGVPYEQYF | TGTGCCAGTAGTGGGGTGGGGACAGGGGTACCGTACGAGCAGTACTTC
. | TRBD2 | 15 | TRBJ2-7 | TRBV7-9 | CASSLASGGIYEQYF | TGTGCCAGCAGCTTAGCTAGCGGGGGGATATACGAGCAGTACTTC
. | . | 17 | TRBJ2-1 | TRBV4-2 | CASSQDYGGARLNEQFF | TGTGCCAGCAGCCAAGATTACGGCGGGGCGAGACTCAATGAGCAGTTCTTC
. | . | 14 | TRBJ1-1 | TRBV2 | CASSEVGHKGEAFF | TGTGCCAGCAGTGAAGTAGGGCACAAAGGGGAAGCTTTCTTT
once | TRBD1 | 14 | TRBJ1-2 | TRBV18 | CASSPGTGWEGYTF | TGTGCCAGCTCACCCGGGACAGGGTGGGAAGGCTACACCTTC
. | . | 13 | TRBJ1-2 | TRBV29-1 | CSVRTPGNYGYTF | TGCAGCGTCCGAACCCCGGGAAACTATGGCTACACCTTC
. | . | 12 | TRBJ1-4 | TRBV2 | CASSEEVVGLFF | TGTGCCAGCAGTGAAGAGGTCGTAGGGCTGTTTTTT
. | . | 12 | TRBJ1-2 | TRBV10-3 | CAIRAQGTGYTF | TGTGCCATCAGGGCCCAGGGGACCGGCTACACCTTC
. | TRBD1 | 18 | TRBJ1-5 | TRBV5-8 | CASSFKGQGAGSNQPQHF | TGTGCCAGCAGCTTCAAGGGACAGGGGGCGGGGAGCAATCAGCCCCAGCATTTT
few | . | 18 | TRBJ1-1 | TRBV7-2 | CASSPNLGRGRLNTEAFF | TGTGCCAGCAGCCCAAACCTTGGTCGGGGGCGTTTGAACACTGAAGCTTTCTTT
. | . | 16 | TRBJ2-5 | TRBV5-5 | CASSLGSLGGMETQYF | TGTGCCAGCAGCTTAGGAAGTTTGGGGGGAATGGAGACCCAGTACTTC
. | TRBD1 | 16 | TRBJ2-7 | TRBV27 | CASSPNRDSYPYEQYF | TGTGCCAGCAGCCCCAACCGGGACAGCTATCCCTACGAGCAGTACTTC
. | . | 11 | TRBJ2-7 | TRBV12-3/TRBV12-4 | CASSTPYEQYF | TGTGCCAGCAGTACCCCCTACGAGCAGTACTTC
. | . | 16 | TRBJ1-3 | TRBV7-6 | CASSFQSGGKADTIYF | TGTGCCAGCAGCTTCCAAAGCGGGGGGAAAGCAGACACCATATATTTT
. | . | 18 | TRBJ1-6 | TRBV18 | CASSPSILGETVHSPLHF | TGTGCCAGCTCACCAAGCATATTGGGAGAGACAGTTCATTCACCCCTCCACTTT
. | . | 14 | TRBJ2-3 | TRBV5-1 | CASSLADRIDTQYF | TGCGCCAGCAGCTTGGCGGACCGTATAGATACGCAGTATTTT
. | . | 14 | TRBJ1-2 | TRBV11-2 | CASSLDRAQGGYTF | TGTGCCAGCAGCTTGGATAGGGCCCAGGGGGGCTACACCTTC
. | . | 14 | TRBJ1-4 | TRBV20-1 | CSASLVGGGEKLFF | TGCAGTGCTAGTTTGGTTGGGGGAGGGGAAAAACTGTTTTTT
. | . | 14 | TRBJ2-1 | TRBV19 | CASSIIQGRNEQFF | TGTGCCAGTAGTATAATCCAGGGGAGGAATGAGCAGTTCTTC
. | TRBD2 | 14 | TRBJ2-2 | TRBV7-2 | CASSRTSGAGELFF | TGTGCCAGCAGTAGGACTAGCGGCGCCGGGGAGCTGTTTTTT
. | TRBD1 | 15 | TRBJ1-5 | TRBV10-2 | CASSDGQGQNQPQHF | TGCGCCAGCAGCGACGGACAGGGACAGAACCAGCCCCAGCATTTT
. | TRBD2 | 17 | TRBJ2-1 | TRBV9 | CASSVSRAGRPYNEQFF | TGTGCCAGCAGCGTATCCCGAGCGGGAAGACCCTACAATGAGCAGTTCTTC
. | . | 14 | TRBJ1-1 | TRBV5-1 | CASRPVSENTEAFF | TGCGCCAGCAGGCCGGTTAGTGAGAACACTGAAGCTTTCTTT
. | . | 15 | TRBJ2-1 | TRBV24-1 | CATSERTSSYNEQFF | TGTGCCACCAGTGAACGGACATCCTCCTACAATGAGCAGTTCTTC
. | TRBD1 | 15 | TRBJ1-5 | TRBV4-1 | CASSQGQGAVQPQHF | TGCGCCAGCAGCCAAGGACAGGGGGCAGTTCAGCCCCAGCATTTT
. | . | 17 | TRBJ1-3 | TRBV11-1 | CASSLAGAAPPGNTIYF | TGTGCCAGCAGCTTAGCCGGAGCAGCACCCCCTGGAAACACCATATATTTT
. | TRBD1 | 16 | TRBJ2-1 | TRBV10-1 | CASSDILGQGPNEQFF | TGCGCCAGCAGTGATATATTGGGACAGGGGCCCAATGAGCAGTTCTTC
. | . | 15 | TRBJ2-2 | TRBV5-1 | CASSFGGPNTGELFF | TGCGCCAGCAGCTTCGGGGGGCCGAACACCGGGGAGCTGTTTTTT
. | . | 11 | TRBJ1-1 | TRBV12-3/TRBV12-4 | CASTSGRAAFF | TGTGCCAGCACCTCCGGTAGGGCAGCTTTCTTT
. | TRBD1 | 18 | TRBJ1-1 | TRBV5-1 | CASSSGPGTGAKNTEAFF | TGCGCCAGCAGCTCGGGTCCCGGGACAGGGGCGAAGAACACTGAAGCTTTCTTT
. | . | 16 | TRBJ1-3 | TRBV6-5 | CASSYSAESSGNTIYF | TGTGCCAGCAGTTACTCTGCCGAGAGCTCTGGAAACACCATATATTTT
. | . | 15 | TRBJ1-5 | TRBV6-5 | CASRDRGRGNQPQHF | TGTGCCAGCAGAGACCGGGGCCGGGGGAATCAGCCCCAGCATTTT
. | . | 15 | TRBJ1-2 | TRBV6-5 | CASSRTRNLFYGYTF | TGTGCCAGCAGTCGTACACGCAATCTCTTCTATGGCTACACCTTC
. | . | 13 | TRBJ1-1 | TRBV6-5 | CASSSPVNTEAFF | TGTGCCAGCAGTTCCCCAGTGAACACTGAAGCTTTCTTT
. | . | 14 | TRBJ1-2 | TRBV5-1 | CASRLDPAEAGYTF | TGCGCCAGCAGACTAGACCCGGCCGAGGCAGGCTACACCTTC
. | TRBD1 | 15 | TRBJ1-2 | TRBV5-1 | CASSATRDRGSGYTF | TGCGCCAGCAGCGCCACTAGAGACAGGGGGTCTGGCTACACCTTC
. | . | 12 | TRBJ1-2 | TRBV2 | CASSDRGYGYTF | TGTGCCAGCAGTGACAGGGGCTATGGCTACACCTTC
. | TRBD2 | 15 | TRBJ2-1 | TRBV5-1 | CASQTSGGARNEQFF | TGCGCCAGCCAGACTAGCGGGGGGGCACGCAATGAGCAGTTCTTC
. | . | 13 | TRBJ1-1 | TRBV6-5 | CASSYSTNTEAFF | TGTGCCAGCAGTTACTCTACGAACACTGAAGCTTTCTTT
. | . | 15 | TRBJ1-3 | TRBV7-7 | CASSLLVATGNTIYF | TGTGCCAGCAGCTTATTGGTCGCTACCGGAAACACCATATATTTT
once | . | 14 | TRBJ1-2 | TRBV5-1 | CASSLNGGNYGYTF | TGCGCCAGCAGCCTCAATGGGGGGAACTATGGCTACACCTTC
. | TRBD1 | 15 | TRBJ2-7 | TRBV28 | CASSTPGTGYYEQYF | TGTGCCAGCAGTACTCCAGGGACAGGGTACTACGAGCAGTACTTC
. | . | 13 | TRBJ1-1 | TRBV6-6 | CAAHEGGNTEAFF | TGTGCCGCCCACGAGGGGGGGAACACTGAAGCTTTCTTT
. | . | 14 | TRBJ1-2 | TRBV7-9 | CASSLSGALGGYTF | TGTGCCAGCAGCTTATCAGGGGCTTTGGGAGGCTACACCTTC
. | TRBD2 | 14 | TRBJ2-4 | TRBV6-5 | CASSPTGGENIQYF | TGTGCCAGCAGTCCTACGGGGGGAGAAAACATTCAGTACTTC
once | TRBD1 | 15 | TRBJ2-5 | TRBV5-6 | CASSIGQVRGETQYF | TGTGCCAGCAGCATAGGACAGGTTAGGGGAGAGACCCAGTACTTC
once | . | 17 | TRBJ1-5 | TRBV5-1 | CASSHPGPQQGSQPQHF | TGCGCCAGCAGCCATCCGGGACCCCAGCAGGGTAGTCAGCCCCAGCATTTT